The rows below give T cell receptor beta chains drawn from one sample of a study of CD8+CD57+ T cells in acquired aplastic anemia. TCRdb passed the reads through MiXCR, listing each CDR3 protein once. The profile shows around 250,000 distinct CDR3 sequences, approximately 82% of them singletons. The sample was sorted CD4+, CD8+, or CD8+CD57+ T cells (not recorded which) from PBMCs. These receptor sequences come from a human donor with aplastic anemia. The CDR3 runs from the conserved cysteine through the conserved F or W. Fields, in order: V gene, J gene, D gene, clone size, CDR3 protein, CDR3 DNA. A D gene is named only where the DNA matches it firmly. For some rows the clone size is stated as once, few or many, or as a class when expanded; others skip it.

v_call: TRBV11-2
j_call: TRBJ2-5
d_call: .
clone_size: .
cdr3_aa: CASSWGHGSKETQYF
cdr3_nt: TGTGCCAGCAGCTGGGGCCACGGGTCAAAAGAGACCCAGTACTTC

v_call: TRBV9
j_call: TRBJ1-2
d_call: .
clone_size: .
cdr3_aa: CASSVGTDRNQPHYTF
cdr3_nt: TGTGCCAGCAGCGTAGGGACGGACCGAAATCAGCCCCACTACACCTTC

v_call: TRBV11-3
j_call: TRBJ2-1
d_call: .
clone_size: .
cdr3_aa: CASSQDVANGQDEQFF
cdr3_nt: TGTGCCAGCAGCCAGGATGTCGCAAACGGTCAGGATGAGCAGTTCTTC

v_call: TRBV7-3
j_call: TRBJ2-3
d_call: TRBD1
clone_size: .
cdr3_aa: CATSYAKTGVAEYF
cdr3_nt: TGTGCCACCAGCTACGCGAAAACAGGGGTCGCAGAGTATTTT

v_call: TRBV7-2
j_call: TRBJ2-5
d_call: TRBD2
clone_size: .
cdr3_aa: CASRLAGGQETQYF
cdr3_nt: TGTGCCAGCAGGTTAGCGGGGGGCCAAGAGACCCAGTACTTC

v_call: TRBV7-8
j_call: TRBJ2-2
d_call: .
clone_size: once
cdr3_aa: CASSLWGGADTQHFF
cdr3_nt: TGTGCCAGCAGCTTATGGGGAGGCGCCGATACGCAGCATTTTTTT

v_call: TRBV2
j_call: TRBJ2-3
d_call: .
clone_size: .
cdr3_aa: CATSNGGTDTQSLYF
cdr3_nt: TGTGCCACCAGCAACGGGGGCACAGATACGCAGTCTTTGTATTTT

v_call: TRBV9
j_call: TRBJ1-5
d_call: .
clone_size: .
cdr3_aa: CASSVGGGEGQPQHF
cdr3_nt: TGTGCCAGCAGCGTAGGAGGTGGAGAGGGTCAGCCCCAGCATTTT

v_call: TRBV7-9
j_call: TRBJ2-5
d_call: TRBD1
clone_size: .
cdr3_aa: CASSLPHGTGETQYF
cdr3_nt: TGTGCCAGCAGCTTACCCCACGGGACAGGGGAGACCCAGTACTTC

v_call: TRBV20-1
j_call: TRBJ1-6
d_call: .
clone_size: .
cdr3_aa: CSARQDGFSSYNSPFHF
cdr3_nt: TGCAGTGCTAGACAGGACGGATTTAGCTCCTATAATTCACCCTTCCACTTT

v_call: TRBV19
j_call: TRBJ2-3
d_call: TRBD2
clone_size: .
cdr3_aa: CASSLASGPDKEYF
cdr3_nt: TGTGCCAGCAGTTTAGCTAGCGGACCCGATAAGGAGTATTTC

v_call: TRBV20-1
j_call: TRBJ1-6
d_call: TRBD1
clone_size: .
cdr3_aa: CSANQGGNSPLHF
cdr3_nt: TGCAGTGCTAACCAGGGGGGGAATTCACCCCTCCACTTT

v_call: TRBV11-3
j_call: TRBJ2-3
d_call: .
clone_size: .
cdr3_aa: CASSLALTPDTEAF
cdr3_nt: TGTGCCAGCAGCTTAGCTCTGACACCGGACACTGAGGCTTTT

v_call: TRBV7-8
j_call: TRBJ2-1
d_call: .
clone_size: .
cdr3_aa: CASSFQRSRDTHEQSF
cdr3_nt: TGTGCCAGCAGCTTTCAAAGAAGCCGCGATACGCATGAGCAGTCCTTC

v_call: TRBV2
j_call: TRBJ2-6
d_call: .
clone_size: .
cdr3_aa: CASSDGGIHEQFYVPGF
cdr3_nt: TGTGCCAGCAGTGATGGGGGGATCCATGAGCAGTTCTACGTCCCAGGTTTC

v_call: TRBV10-3
j_call: TRBJ2-1
d_call: .
clone_size: .
cdr3_aa: CAISESAGEQHNEQLF
cdr3_nt: TGTGCCATCAGTGAGTCTGCCGGAGAACAACATAATGAACAACTGTTC

v_call: TRBV7-9
j_call: TRBJ1-5
d_call: .
clone_size: .
cdr3_aa: CASSHTPGEPQLF
cdr3_nt: TGTGCCAGCAGCCATACACCCGGGGAGCCCCAGCTTTTT

v_call: TRBV2
j_call: TRBJ2-1
d_call: .
clone_size: .
cdr3_aa: CASSDGGNTEQFF
cdr3_nt: TGTGCCAGCAGTGATGGGGGGAACACTGAGCAGTTCTTC

v_call: TRBV7-2
j_call: TRBJ1-1
d_call: .
clone_size: .
cdr3_aa: CASSFDPTGNADSFF
cdr3_nt: TGTGCCAGCAGCTTTGATCCAACCGGGAACGCTGATTCTTTCTTT

v_call: TRBV12-3/TRBV12-4
j_call: TRBJ1-2
d_call: .
clone_size: .
cdr3_aa: CASSFSRVDYTF
cdr3_nt: TGTGCCAGCAGTTTCTCCAGGGTTGATTACACCTTC

v_call: TRBV19
j_call: TRBJ1-1
d_call: TRBD1
clone_size: .
cdr3_aa: CASSLIGQGNTEAFF
cdr3_nt: TGTGCCAGTAGTCTTATCGGACAGGGGAACACTGAAGCTTTCTTT

v_call: TRBV9
j_call: TRBJ2-4
d_call: .
clone_size: .
cdr3_aa: CASGGAGNIPYF
cdr3_nt: TGTGCCAGCGGCGGAGCTGGGAACATCCCGTACTTC

v_call: TRBV20-1
j_call: TRBJ2-1
d_call: TRBD1
clone_size: .
cdr3_aa: CSARDADRDMSNEQFF
cdr3_nt: TGCAGTGCTAGAGACGCGGACAGGGACATGTCGAATGAGCAGTTCTTC

v_call: TRBV7-8
j_call: TRBJ1-2
d_call: .
clone_size: .
cdr3_aa: CASSLGVDGFVELYTF
cdr3_nt: TGTGCCAGCAGCTTGGGCGTGGACGGTTTCGTGGAGCTGTACACCTTC

v_call: TRBV5-6
j_call: TRBJ1-5
d_call: .
clone_size: .
cdr3_aa: CASSLRYSNQPQHF
cdr3_nt: TGTGCCAGCAGCCTCCGGTATAGCAATCAGCCCCAGCATTTT

v_call: TRBV5-6
j_call: TRBJ2-5
d_call: .
clone_size: .
cdr3_aa: CASSVGEDQETQYF
cdr3_nt: TGTGCCAGCAGCGTGGGGGAGGACCAAGAGACCCAGTACTTC

v_call: TRBV7-2
j_call: TRBJ2-3
d_call: TRBD2
clone_size: .
cdr3_aa: CASSLAGGPGTTYF
cdr3_nt: TGTGCCAGCAGCTTGGCGGGAGGTCCCGGTACGACGTATTTT

v_call: TRBV2
j_call: TRBJ2-1
d_call: .
clone_size: .
cdr3_aa: CASSLVGLDTQYF
cdr3_nt: TGTGCCAGCAGCTTAGTTGGCTTAGATACGCAGTATTTC

v_call: TRBV7-8
j_call: TRBJ1-1
d_call: .
clone_size: .
cdr3_aa: CASSGVGGPDTQDFF
cdr3_nt: TGTGCCAGCAGCGGAGTGGGAGGGCCCGACACGCAGGATTTCTTT

v_call: TRBV14
j_call: TRBJ1-5
d_call: .
clone_size: .
cdr3_aa: CASSKGPGQPQHF
cdr3_nt: TGTGCCAGCAGCAAGGGGCCAGGGCAGCCCCAGCATTTT

v_call: TRBV11-3
j_call: TRBJ1-1
d_call: TRBD1
clone_size: .
cdr3_aa: CASSLALTGQDEAFF
cdr3_nt: TGTGCCAGCAGCTTAGCACTGACAGGGCAAGATGAAGCTTTCTTT

v_call: TRBV5-1
j_call: TRBJ2-3
d_call: TRBD1
clone_size: .
cdr3_aa: CASSMDRGRVTQYF
cdr3_nt: TGCGCCAGCAGCATGGACAGGGGGCGTGTTACGCAGTATTTT

v_call: TRBV10-3
j_call: TRBJ2-7
d_call: TRBD2
clone_size: .
cdr3_aa: CAISDSRGYEQYF
cdr3_nt: TGTGCCATCAGTGACTCGCGGGGGTACGAGCAGTACTTC

v_call: TRBV2
j_call: TRBJ2-3
d_call: TRBD2
clone_size: once
cdr3_aa: CEGTSGGRDTQYF
cdr3_nt: TGTGAAGGGACTAGCGGGGGTAGGGATACGCAGTATTTT

v_call: TRBV9
j_call: TRBJ1-2
d_call: .
clone_size: .
cdr3_aa: CASSVGRAGNVSRYTF
cdr3_nt: TGTGCCAGCAGCGTAGGGAGGGCCGGGAATGTATCCCGCTACACCTTC

v_call: TRBV19
j_call: TRBJ1-1
d_call: .
clone_size: few
cdr3_aa: CASSIPGMNTEAFF
cdr3_nt: TGTGCCAGTAGTATTCCCGGTATGAACACTGAAGCTTTCTTT

v_call: TRBV9
j_call: TRBJ2-2
d_call: .
clone_size: .
cdr3_aa: CASSGETDTQYFVF
cdr3_nt: .

v_call: TRBV29-1
j_call: TRBJ2-3
d_call: TRBD2
clone_size: once
cdr3_aa: CSVGGPGTSGSTDTQYF
cdr3_nt: TGCAGCGTTGGGGGACCGGGGACTAGCGGGAGCACAGATACGCAGTATTTT

v_call: TRBV7-7
j_call: TRBJ2-5
d_call: .
clone_size: .
cdr3_aa: CAVLGGAETEHF
cdr3_nt: TGTGCCGTTCTTGGGGGGGCGGAGACTGAGCACTTC